This T cell receptor (beta chain) appears in the sequencing data of a study of cytomegalovirus exposure and HLA in healthy donors. Comment on this clone: Its matching antigen is unknown.

Donors were nominally healthy when sampled, though unrecorded immune exposures were likely. Study outcomes and limitations: As a later analysis revealed, most CMV-associated TCR beta chains appeared HLA-restricted. In a later analysis, TCR beta V- and J-gene trimming showed a link to a missense DCLRE1C variant.

With 60 Vbeta and 13 Jbeta primers, the PCR was carried out. Clones were sequenced by immunoSEQ multiplex PCR, and TCRdb holds only the in-frame ones, with some missing. The profile shows around 200,000 clones, over 80% of them singletons. The receptor's source is a man in his fifties in good health and CMV-seronegative. Specimen: PBMCs.

The CDR3 loop reads CASSMDRGLTSYEQYF. The CDR3 nucleotides are TGTGCCAGCTCTATGGACAGGGGACTTACCTCCTACGAGCAGTACTTC. The gene calls are TRBV18 and TRBJ2-7, with 9 bases that match TRBD1. The CDR3 spans 16 residues. Trimming at V came to 6 bases and at J to 0 bases, leaving 9 bases not matched to a gene. Germline CDR1 KGHSH, CDR2 LQKENI.